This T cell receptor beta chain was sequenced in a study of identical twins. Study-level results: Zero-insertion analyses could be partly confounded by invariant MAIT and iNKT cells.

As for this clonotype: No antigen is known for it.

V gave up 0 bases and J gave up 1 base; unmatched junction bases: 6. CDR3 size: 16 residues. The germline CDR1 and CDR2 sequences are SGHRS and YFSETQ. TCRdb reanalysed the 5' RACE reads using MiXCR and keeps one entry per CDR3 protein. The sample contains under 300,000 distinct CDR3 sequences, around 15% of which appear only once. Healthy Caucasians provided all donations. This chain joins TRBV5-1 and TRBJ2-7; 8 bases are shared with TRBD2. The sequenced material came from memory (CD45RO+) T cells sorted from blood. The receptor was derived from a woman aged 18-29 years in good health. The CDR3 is CASSLGVAGWSYEQYF. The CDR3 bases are TGCGCCAGCAGCTTGGGGGTAGCGGGGTGGTCCTACGAGCAGTACTTC. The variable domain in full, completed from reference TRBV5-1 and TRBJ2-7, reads KAGVTQTPRYLIKTRGQQVTLSCSPISGHRSVSWYQQTPGQGLQFLFEYFSETQRNKGNFPGRFSGRQFSNSRSEMNVSTLELGDSALYLCASSLGVAGWSYEQYFGPGTRLTVT.